These T cell receptor beta chains were read from a single sample in a study of OX40 agonist ivuxolimab in advanced cancers. Only in-frame clones appear in the TCRdb table, and some are missing; sequencing was by immunoSEQ multiplex PCR. The table has about 76,000 clones, 89% seen once. Sequences were derived from CD4+ or CD8+ T cells sorted from blood, sampled in a trial of the OX40 agonist ivuxolimab. These TCRs come from an adult with an advanced solid tumor such as melanoma, head and neck, liver or kidney cancer. CDR3s include the opening cysteine and the closing phenylalanine or tryptophan. A D gene is named only where the DNA matches it firmly. Clone size appears in some rows only: once, few, many, or a class for an expanded clone.

V gene	J gene	clone size	D gene	CDR3 DNA	CDR3 protein
TRBV4-2	TRBJ2-1	few	TRBD2	TGTGCCAGCAGCCAGGCGACTAGCGGGAGTTCTACCGGCATCTACAATGAGCAGTTCTTC	CASSQATSGSSTGIYNEQFF
TRBV7-8	TRBJ1-1	-	-	TGTGCCAGCAGCTTCCAACAGGGCCTACTAAACACTGAAGCTTTCTTT	CASSFQQGLLNTEAFF
TRBV28	TRBJ2-1	-	TRBD1	TGTGCCAGCAGTTTAATATGGGACAGGGGTTTGGAGTTCTTC	CASSLIWDRGLEFF
TRBV15	TRBJ1-1	-	-	TGTGCCACCAGCAGAGGACAGTTGAACACTGAAGCTTTCTTT	CATSRGQLNTEAFF
TRBV6-4	TRBJ1-2	-	-	TGTGCCAGCAGTGACGGAGGCAGTAACTATGGCTACACCTTC	CASSDGGSNYGYTF
TRBV30	TRBJ2-1	once	TRBD2	TGTGCCCGACATAGCGGGAGATACAATGAGCAGTTCTTC	CARHSGRYNEQFF
TRBV4-2	TRBJ1-1	few	-	TGTGCCAGCAGCCAAGATCTTAGGGTAGGAGCTTTCTTT	CASSQDLRVGAFF
TRBV4-2	TRBJ2-7	-	-	TGTGCCAGCAGCCAAGAGTGGCGACAGTTGTACGAGCAGTACTTC	CASSQEWRQLYEQYF
TRBV5-5	TRBJ2-1	-	-	TGTGCCAGCAGCTTGGATCCGGGACACTACAATGAGCAGTTCTTC	CASSLDPGHYNEQFF
TRBV28	TRBJ1-1	-	-	TGTGCCAGCAGCCACGCTCACCGGAACACTGAAGCTTTCTTT	CASSHAHRNTEAFF
TRBV6-5	TRBJ2-1	once	-	TGTGCCAGCAGTTACGTGGGGCAGGGGGGCTACAATGAGCAGTTCTTC	CASSYVGQGGYNEQFF
TRBV28	TRBJ1-1	once	-	TGTGCCAGCAGATCTTGGCGAGCCCGAGGCACTGAAGCTTTCTTT	CASRSWRARGTEAFF
TRBV18	TRBJ1-4	-	-	TGTGCCAGCTCGAGCAGAAATGAAAAACTGTTTTTT	CASSSRNEKLFF
TRBV7-3	TRBJ2-7	once	-	TGTGCCAGCAGCCCGAGCGCAGCCTCCTACGAGCAGTACTTC	CASSPSAASYEQYF
TRBV5-8	TRBJ2-5	-	-	TGTGCCAGCAGCCCATTCCGGCAGGGAACGAAAGAGACCCAGTACTTC	CASSPFRQGTKETQYF
TRBV27	TRBJ2-3	-	TRBD2	TGTGCCAGCAGTTTACGTTTTGTGTCTAGCGGGAGCGAAGGCACAGATACGCAGTATTTT	CASSLRFVSSGSEGTDTQYF